This passage covers 7 T cell receptor beta chains from one sample sequenced in a study of Ad26.COV2.S vaccination and SARS-CoV-2 variants. Treatment denoted: 19 received Ad26.COV2.S at low or high dose, single or two shots; about 5 received placebo; per-sample allocation not given. On day 63 after the first injection, vaccine and placebo recipients gave samples. Clones were read by immunoSEQ multiplex PCR, and TCRdb kept only the in-frame ones, dropping some. This repertoire shows hundreds of thousands of clones, 89% found once; its top ten account for approximately 2.5%. This sample comprised peripheral blood, obtained in a trial of Ad26.COV2.S vaccine versus placebo. These receptor sequences come from a person between 18 and 65 years old who received the Ad26.COV2.S COVID-19 vaccine or a placebo.

V gene TRBV7-8 combines with J gene TRBJ2-7, with D tentatively TRBD2 (6 bases). This CDR3 has 15 amino acids. The V end lost 6 bases, the J end lost 1 base, and 16 bases lay between the germline ends. Germline CDR1 SGHVS, CDR2 FQNEAQ. This chain's CDR3 is CASSLGGRLSYEQYF. In nucleotides, the CDR3 is TGTGCCAGCAGTTTGGGGGGACGTCTATCCTACGAGCAGTACTTC. Using reference TRBV7-8 and TRBJ2-7 for the parts outside the CDR3, the full variable domain is GAGVSQSPRYKVAKRGQDVALRCDPISGHVSLFWYQQALGQGPEFLTYFQNEAQLDKSGLPSDRFFAERPEGSVSTLKIQRTQQEDSAVYLCASSLGGRLSYEQYFGPGTRLTVT.

This clone was counted once. The rearrangement links TRBV29-1 to TRBJ1-2; D is unresolved. Trimming removed 4 bases at V and 7 bases at J, with 13 bases between. CDR1 is SQVTM and CDR2 is ANQGSEA in the germline V gene. The CDR3 spans 12 residues. The CDR3 loop reads CSVAGSEGGYTF. DNA for the CDR3: TGCAGCGTTGCGGGGTCCGAGGGTGGCTACACCTTC.

The J gene is TRBJ2-5, the V gene TRBV3-1 (or the pseudogene TRBV3-2); D remains unclear. This CDR3 region has 13 residues. Trimming cost V 9 bases and J 5 bases, with 16 bases left between them. CDR1 and CDR2 (germline): LGHDT, YNNKEL (reference sequence). For the CDR3, the DNA is TGTGCCAGTGCGGTCCTATCTGTGGAGACCCAGTACTTC. This codes for CASAVLSVETQYF.

This clone was recorded many times. The chain links TRBV5-1 to TRBJ2-7, with no clear D. CDR1 and CDR2 from the germline V gene are SGHRS and YFSETQ. The CDR3 has 14 residues. The V end lost 1 base, the J end lost 5 bases, and 13 bases lay between the germline ends. CDR3 region: CASSLQDPSNEQYF. CDR3 nucleotides: TGCGCCAGCAGCTTGCAGGACCCTTCTAACGAGCAGTACTTC.

The CDR3 region is CASTLGAIQGNTDTQYF. The CDR3 DNA follows: TGTGCCAGCACCCTTGGAGCCATACAGGGAAACACAGATACGCAGTATTTT. The chain combines TRBV7-6 with TRBJ2-3; the D gene is possibly TRBD1 (6 bases). This CDR3 spans 17 amino acids. V lost 7 bases and J 2 bases, leaving 22 bases between the germline ends. Looked up from germline, CDR1 is SGHVS and CDR2 is FNYEAQ.

This chain joins TRBV6-5 and TRBJ1-5; D possibly corresponds to TRBD1 (5 bases). Per germline, CDR1 MNHEY and CDR2 SVGAGI. With 4 bases removed from V and 7 bases from J, the gap between germline ends came to 11 bases. This CDR3 spans 13 amino acids. The CDR3 spells CASSWGGGQPQHF. In DNA, the CDR3 is TGTGCCAGCAGTTGGGGGGGTGGCCAGCCCCAGCATTTT.

The chain has TRBV5-1 and TRBJ1-5; maybe TRBD1 (5 bases). Trimming cost V 3 bases and J 5 bases, with 15 bases left between them. Germline loops: CDR1 SGHRS, CDR2 YFSETQ. The CDR3 spans 15 residues. The CDR3 reads CASSYGGRGDQPQHF. As DNA, the CDR3 is TGCGCCAGCAGCTACGGGGGTCGGGGAGATCAGCCCCAGCATTTT.